This TCR beta chain was identified during a study of blood T cell repertoires in COVID-19. This clone came up once. This CDR3 has 14 amino acids. Trimming shortened V by 1 base and J by 8 bases, and 12 bases separated the two germline ends. Per the germline V gene, CDR1 is SGHRS and CDR2 is YFSETQ. Authors' data handling: Using reference gene primer amplification, nucleated cell counts were estimated. Measured with immunoSEQ multiplex PCR; TCRdb has only the in-frame clones, and not every one. V, J and clone size reflect that table, while D and trimming were determined from the DNA. There are about 150,000 clones in the sample; 80% to 90% occur only once, and about 2.6% lies in the top ten.

The sequence was collected from a human donor with acute or convalescent COVID-19. The donor label of this sample is uncertain. This chain connects TRBV5-1 to TRBJ1-4; tentative D call: TRBD1 (5 bases). What was sequenced was peripheral blood. The chain's CDR3 is CASSLTDSSEKLFF. The CDR3 region has the DNA TGCGCCAGCAGCTTGACTGACAGCAGCGAAAAACTGTTTTTT. Supplemented by reference TRBV5-1 and TRBJ1-4, the full variable domain reads KAGVTQTPRYLIKTRGQQVTLSCSPISGHRSVSWYQQTPGQGLQFLFEYFSETQRNKGNFPGRFSGRQFSNSRSEMNVSTLELGDSALYLCASSLTDSSEKLFFGSGTQLSVL.